One sample yielded the 31 T cell receptor beta chains listed below, sequenced in a study of cytomegalovirus exposure and HLA in healthy donors. With 60 Vbeta and 13 Jbeta primers, the PCR was carried out. Sequencing used immunoSEQ multiplex PCR; TCRdb keeps in-frame clones, though not all of them. This sample carries 300,000 or so clones, 80% to 90% of them seen once, and the ten largest clones take 2% to 2.5%. Sequences were obtained from PBMCs. These receptors were obtained from a woman aged 40 to 50 in good health and CMV-seropositive.

This clone was observed once. CDR3 in amino acids: CASSLGDSSYEQYF. The CDR3 DNA sequence: TGTGCCAGCAGCTTAGGGGACAGCTCCTACGAGCAGTACTTC. The chain carries TRBV7-8 and TRBJ2-7; 7 positions agree with TRBD1. CDR3 length equals 14 residues. CDR1 is SGHVS, CDR2 FQNEAQ, per germline. V lost 1 base and J lost 0; bases outside the gene matches: 0.

The chain joins TRBV7-3 to TRBJ2-2, with 12 bases matching TRBD2. Trimming cost V 6 bases and J 3 bases; bases outside gene matches: 2. In germline, CDR1 is SGHTA, CDR2 FQGTGA. CDR3 length: 15 residues. The CDR3 nucleotides read TGTGCCAGCAGTTCTAGCGGGAGGGACACCGGGGAGCTGTTTTTT. Translation gives CASSSSGRDTGELFF.

V gene TRBV5-1 combines with J gene TRBJ2-3; TRBD1 agrees at 8 bases. From germline, CDR1 is SGHRS and CDR2 YFSETQ. The CDR3 is 12 amino acids. Germline trimming cut 5 bases from V and 5 bases from J; bases unmatched to any gene: 1. The DNA for the CDR3 is TGCGCCAGCAGTACAGGGGGAGATACGCAGTATTTT. Translation: CASSTGGDTQYF.

Concerning this clone: Germline and junction disagree at one end, which may indicate a read error. The genes are TRBV14 and TRBJ1-2; a weak D match, TRBD1 (6 bases). The CDR3 is made up of 12 amino acids. Germline CDR1 reads SGHDN; CDR2 reads FVKESK. CDR3 DNA sequence: TGTGCCAGCAGCCAAGGGCCTGAGGGACACAAGTTC. Translated, it gives CASSQGPEGHKF. Drawing the rest from reference TRBV14 and TRBJ1-2, the complete variable domain is EAGVTQFPSHSVIEKGQTVTLRCDPISGHDNLYWYRRVMGKEIKFLLHFVKESKQDESGMPNNRFLAERTGGTYSTLKVQPAELEDSGVYFCASSQGPEGHKFGSGTRLTVV.

This clone occurred once. J is TRBJ2-7 and V is TRBV6-5; tentative D call: TRBD2 (6 bases). Germline V lookup: CDR1 MNHEY, CDR2 SVGAGI. The CDR3 has 14 residues. V lost 6 bases and J lost 2, with 14 bases in between. CDR3 protein: CASRDTGGPYEQYF. DNA of the CDR3: TGTGCCAGCAGAGACACCGGGGGACCCTACGAGCAGTACTTC.

The J gene is TRBJ2-1, the V gene TRBV6-6; tentatively, D is TRBD2 (6 bases). CDR1 is MNHNY, CDR2 SVGAGI, per germline (reference sequence). The germline V and J ends were trimmed by 6 bases and 0 bases, with 15 bases remaining between them. The CDR3 is 16 amino acids. The CDR3 DNA sequence: TGTGCCAGCAGATCCTCCCTAGCGAGCTCCTACAATGAGCAGTTCTTC. This encodes CASRSSLASSYNEQFF.

A few counts support this clone. The chain employs TRBV27 and TRBJ1-1; 9 nucleotides agree with TRBD1. This CDR3 is built from 15 residues. V shed 8 bases and J 10 bases; nucleotides not matched to a gene: 17. From germline, CDR1 is MNHEY and CDR2 SMNVEV (reference sequence). The CDR3 here is CASESSSTGGRGAFF. DNA for the CDR3: TGTGCCAGCGAGTCCAGCAGTACAGGGGGCCGGGGAGCTTTCTTT.

V usage is TRBV28 and J usage is TRBJ2-6, with unresolved D. CDR1 and CDR2 (germline): MDHEN, SYDVKM. The CDR3 length is 12 residues. Trimming removed 7 bases from V and 4 bases from J, with 5 bases in between. CDR3 in DNA: TGTGCCAGCAACTACGGGGCCAACGTCCTGACTTTC. Translating gives CASNYGANVLTF.

V is TRBV7-8 and J is TRBJ1-1; perhaps TRBD1 as D (5 bases). CDR1 and CDR2 (germline): SGHVS, FQNEAQ. Trimming shortened V by 5 bases and J by 1 base, and 17 bases separated the two germline ends. CDR3 length: 16 residues. The CDR3, as DNA: TGTGCCAGCAGCCCACGATTAGGGCAGGGGAACACTGAAGCTTTCTTT. Translated, it gives CASSPRLGQGNTEAFF.

This clone was picked up a small number of times. V and J are TRBV19 and TRBJ1-1, with 9 bases identical to TRBD1. Germline CDR1 reads LNHDA; CDR2 reads SQIVND (reference sequence). Trimming took 4 bases from V and 4 from J; bases not matched to a gene: 7. The CDR3 loop spans 15 amino acids. The CDR3 sequence: CASSSRGQGTTEAFF. CDR3 nucleotide sequence: TGTGCCAGTAGTAGCCGAGGACAGGGGACCACTGAAGCTTTCTTT.

The chain links TRBV27 to TRBJ2-2; D perhaps matches TRBD2 (5 bases). The CDR3 runs 14 residues. The germline CDR1 and CDR2 sequences are MNHEY and SMNVEV (reference sequence). V lost 3 bases and J lost 3, with 8 bases in between. The CDR3 DNA reads as TGTGCCAGCAGTTTGCTAGCACACACCGGGGAGCTGTTTTTT. This sequence encodes CASSLLAHTGELFF.

V and J are TRBV30 and TRBJ2-5, with D tentatively TRBD1 (5 bases). CDR3 length: 14 residues. In germline, CDR1 is GTSNPN, CDR2 SVGIG (reference sequence). Trimming shortened V by 1 base and J by 4 bases, and 13 bases separated the two germline ends. The CDR3 loop reads CAWSEVAGRETQYF. The CDR3, as DNA: TGTGCCTGGAGTGAGGTGGCAGGGCGAGAGACCCAGTACTTC.

The chain employs TRBV2 and TRBJ2-7; D is possibly TRBD1 (5 bases). CDR3 length: 13 residues. Trimming removed 8 bases at V and 5 bases at J, with 16 bases between. The germline V gene encodes CDR1 SNHLY and CDR2 FYNNEI. The CDR3 is CASRLGAANEQYF. CDR3 bases: TGTGCCAGCCGACTTGGGGCGGCCAACGAGCAGTACTTC.

The chain uses TRBV12-5 and TRBJ1-1; no definite D call. The CDR3 is made up of 12 amino acids. Per the germline V gene, CDR1 is LGHNT and CDR2 is FRNRAP. V dropped 3 bases and J dropped 10 bases, with 12 bases sitting between them. The DNA for the CDR3 is TGTGCTAGTGGTTTAGACAATGAACGAGCTTTCTTT. Translating it yields CASGLDNERAFF.

The chain is built from TRBV27 and TRBJ2-5, with 11 bases fitting TRBD2. The CDR3 consists of 17 residues. V gave up 3 bases and J gave up 2 bases; unmatched junction bases: 8. CDR1 is MNHEY and CDR2 is SMNVEV in the germline V gene (reference sequence). The CDR3 reads CASSFSGGLAEQETQYF. The DNA of the CDR3 is TGTGCCAGCAGTTTCTCCGGGGGACTAGCGGAACAAGAGACCCAGTACTTC.

V usage is TRBV11-2 and J usage is TRBJ2-7; D perhaps matches TRBD2 (5 bases). The CDR3 is made up of 15 amino acids. The germline gives CDR1 SGHAT, CDR2 FQNNGV. Trimming shortened V by 5 bases and J by 0 bases, and 14 bases separated the two germline ends. CDR3 in amino acids: CASSLSDHLSYEQYF. The CDR3 DNA follows: TGTGCCAGCAGCCTTAGCGACCACCTCTCCTACGAGCAGTACTTC.

CDR3 protein: CASSPLVSYEQYF. CDR3 bases: TGTGCCAGCAGCCCCCTAGTTTCCTACGAGCAGTACTTC. The chain is built from TRBV7-9 and TRBJ2-7; D is ambiguous. The germline V and J ends were trimmed by 5 bases and 1 base, with 9 bases remaining between them. The germline CDR1 and CDR2 sequences are SEHNR and FQNEAQ (reference sequence). The CDR3 extends over 13 amino acids.

The chain combines TRBV9 with TRBJ2-3, with D perhaps matching TRBD2 (5 bases). V lost 5 bases, J lost 0 bases, and 7 bases lay in between. Germline CDR1 SGDLS, CDR2 YYNGEE. CDR3 length: 13 amino acids. CDR3 in amino acids: CASRGGSTDTQYF. For the CDR3, the DNA is TGTGCCAGCAGGGGCGGGAGCACAGATACGCAGTATTTT.

The V gene is TRBV27, the J gene TRBJ1-6; 12 bases are shared with TRBD1. Germline V gives CDR1 MNHEY, CDR2 SMNVEV (reference sequence). The CDR3 contains 16 residues. The V segment lost 4 bases and the J segment 8 bases; nucleotides outside the gene matches: 6. Here the CDR3 DNA reads TGTGCCAGCAGTTCTCCGGGACAGGGGGCTTATTCACCCCTCCACTTT. Its protein is CASSSPGQGAYSPLHF.

The V call is TRBV15, the J call TRBJ1-2; D remains unclear. Trimming removed 0 bases from V and 7 bases from J, with 12 bases in between. CDR1 is LNHNV, CDR2 YYDKDF, per germline (reference sequence). There are 14 residues in the CDR3. CDR3 nucleotide sequence: TGTGCCACCAGCAGAGAAAACGGGGTTTCTGGCTACACCTTC. Amino acids: CATSRENGVSGYTF.

V usage is TRBV14 and J usage is TRBJ2-7, with D tentatively TRBD1 (6 bases). The CDR3 is made up of 14 amino acids. The V end was cut by 4 bases, the J end by 0 bases, with 10 bases between. The germline CDR1 and CDR2 sequences are SGHDN and FVKESK. In DNA form, the CDR3 reads TGTGCCAGCAGCCTCAAGACAGGCTCCTACGAGCAGTACTTC. Its translation is CASSLKTGSYEQYF.

The rearrangement joins TRBV7-3 to TRBJ2-5, with 9 bases matching TRBD2. The CDR3 extends over 16 amino acids. The germline V gene has CDR1 SGHTA and CDR2 FQGTGA. V dropped 1 base and J dropped 0; count of bases not matched to a gene: 3. The CDR3 DNA reads TGTGCCAGCAGCTTAATTGCGGGAGGGGACCAAGAGACCCAGTACTTC. Translated: CASSLIAGGDQETQYF.

The chain employs TRBV27 and TRBJ1-1; TRBD1 is a possible D gene (6 bases). The CDR3 is 14 residues long. V lost 0 bases and J 4 bases, leaving 9 bases between the germline ends. The V gene's germline CDR1 is MNHEY and CDR2 SMNVEV (reference sequence). DNA for the CDR3: TGTGCCAGCAGTTTATCGGGCAGGGGCACTGAAGCTTTCTTT. Translation gives CASSLSGRGTEAFF.

V gene TRBV4-3 combines with J gene TRBJ2-7; 9 bases agree with TRBD1. The CDR3 contains 15 residues. Germline loops: CDR1 LGHNA, CDR2 YSLEER. The V segment lost 0 bases and the J segment 4 bases; nucleotides outside the gene matches: 4. The CDR3 spells CASSQEGQGRYEQYF. CDR3 DNA sequence: TGCGCCAGCAGCCAAGAGGGACAGGGTAGGTACGAGCAGTACTTC.

CDR3 DNA: TGTGCCAGCACCCTAGCGGGTACCTACGAGCAGTACTTC. The encoded protein is CASTLAGTYEQYF. The chain has TRBV6-5 and TRBJ2-7; the match to TRBD2 covers 8 bases. J was trimmed by 2 bases and V by 7 bases; bases with no gene match: 4. Germline V lookup: CDR1 MNHEY, CDR2 SVGAGI. The CDR3 is 13 amino acids.

The rearrangement uses TRBV30 and TRBJ1-5; D might be TRBD1 (6 bases). Germline CDR1 is GTSNPN and CDR2 is SVGIG (reference sequence). V was trimmed by 3 bases and J by 3 bases, leaving 12 bases between them. The CDR3 sequence is 14 residues long. As DNA, the CDR3 is TGTGCCTGGAGAGGACAGCTACACAATCAGCCCCAGCATTTT. Residues: CAWRGQLHNQPQHF.

The rearrangement joins TRBV29-1 to TRBJ2-5; 12 positions agree with TRBD2. The CDR3 runs to 18 residues. J lost 0 bases, V lost 5 bases, and 13 bases had no gene match. Looked up from germline, CDR1 is SQVTM and CDR2 is ANQGSEA. CDR3 amino acids: CSVCLPGLAGSYQETQYF. CDR3 coding DNA: TGCAGCGTTTGCCTCCCGGGACTAGCGGGCTCATACCAAGAGACCCAGTACTTC.

Here the CDR3 DNA reads TGTGCCAGCAGCTTTGAGGGCGGTGATGAGCAGTTCTTC. It is translated as CASSFEGGDEQFF. V usage is TRBV11-3 and J usage is TRBJ2-1; tentative D call: TRBD2 (5 bases). Germline V gene sequence: CDR1 SGHNT, CDR2 YENEEA. The V and J ends lost 3 bases and 8 bases respectively, with 11 bases between them. The CDR3 covers 13 residues.

This chain connects TRBV2 to TRBJ1-2, with D tentatively TRBD1 (5 bases). Deletions cut 1 base from V and 4 bases from J, with 16 bases between. In germline, CDR1 is SNHLY, CDR2 FYNNEI. The length of the CDR3 is 16 residues. The DNA of the CDR3 is TGTGCCAGCAGTGAAGAACGATCAGGGTTGCTCTATGGCTACACCTTC. Protein sequence: CASSEERSGLLYGYTF. Full variable domain (missing parts from reference TRBV2 and TRBJ1-2): EPEVTQTPSHQVTQMGQEVILRCVPISNHLYFYWYRQILGQKVEFLVSFYNNEISEKSEIFDDQFSVERPDGSNFTLKIRSTKLEDSAMYFCASSEERSGLLYGYTFGSGTRLTVV.

The CDR3 protein is CASGRAGANQPQHF. Written as DNA, the CDR3 is TGTGCTAGTGGCCGAGCAGGGGCGAATCAGCCCCAGCATTTT. This chain links TRBV12-5 with TRBJ1-5; D perhaps matches TRBD1 (6 bases). Between the trimmed V and J ends, which lost 6 bases and 4 bases, there was a span of 13 bases. CDR1 LGHNT and CDR2 FRNRAP come from the germline V gene. The CDR3 length is 14 residues.

The rearrangement uses TRBV14 and TRBJ1-2, with a weak D call TRBD1 (6 bases). V was cut by 4 bases and J by 0 bases, with 15 bases left in between. The germline V gene has CDR1 SGHDN and CDR2 FVKESK. CDR3 length: 16 amino acids. CDR3 DNA sequence: TGTGCCAGCAGCCCCCTCGGGACACATACTAACTATGGCTACACCTTC. Encoded protein: CASSPLGTHTNYGYTF.